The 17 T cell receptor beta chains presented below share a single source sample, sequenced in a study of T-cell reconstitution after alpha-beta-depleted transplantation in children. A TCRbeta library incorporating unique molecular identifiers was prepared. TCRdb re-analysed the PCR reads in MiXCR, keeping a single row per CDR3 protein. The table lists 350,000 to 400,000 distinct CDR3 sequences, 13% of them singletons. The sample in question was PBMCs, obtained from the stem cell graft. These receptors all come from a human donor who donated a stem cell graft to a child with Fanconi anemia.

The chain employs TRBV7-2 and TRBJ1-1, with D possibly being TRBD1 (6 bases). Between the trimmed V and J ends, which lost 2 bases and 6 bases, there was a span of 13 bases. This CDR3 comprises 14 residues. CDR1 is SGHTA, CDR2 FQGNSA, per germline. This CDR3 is CASSLQGWGAEAFF. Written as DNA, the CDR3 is TGTGCCAGCAGCTTACAGGGGTGGGGGGCTGAAGCTTTCTTT.

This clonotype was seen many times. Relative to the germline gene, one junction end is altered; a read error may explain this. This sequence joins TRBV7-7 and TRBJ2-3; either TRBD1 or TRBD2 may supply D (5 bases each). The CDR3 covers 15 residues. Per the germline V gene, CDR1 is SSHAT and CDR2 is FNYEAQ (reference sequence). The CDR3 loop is CASSLGLGGSDTQYF. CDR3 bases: TGTGCTAGCAGCTTAGGACTTGGGGGTTCAGATACGCAGTATTTT.

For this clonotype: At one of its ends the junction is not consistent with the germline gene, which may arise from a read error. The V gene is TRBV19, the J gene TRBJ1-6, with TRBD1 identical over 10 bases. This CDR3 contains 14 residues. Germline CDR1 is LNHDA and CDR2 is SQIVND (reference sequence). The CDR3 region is CASKTGTGESPLHF. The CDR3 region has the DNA TGTGCCAGTAAAACCGGGACAGGGGAATCACCCCTCCATTTT.

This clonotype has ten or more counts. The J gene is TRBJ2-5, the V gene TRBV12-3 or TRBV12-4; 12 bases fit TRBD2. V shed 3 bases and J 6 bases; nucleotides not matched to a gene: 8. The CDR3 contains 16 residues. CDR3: CASSLSTTSGGQTQYF. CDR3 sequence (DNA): TGTGCCAGCAGTTTGTCGACGACTAGCGGGGGACAGACCCAGTACTTC.

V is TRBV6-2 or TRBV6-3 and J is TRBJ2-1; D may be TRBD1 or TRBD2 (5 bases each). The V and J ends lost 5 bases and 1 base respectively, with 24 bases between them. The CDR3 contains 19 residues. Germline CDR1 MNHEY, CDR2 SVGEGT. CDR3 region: CASSPPGSFGGPSYNEQFF. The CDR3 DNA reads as TGTGCCAGCAGTCCTCCCGGTAGCTTTGGGGGACCTTCCTACAATGAGCAGTTCTTC.

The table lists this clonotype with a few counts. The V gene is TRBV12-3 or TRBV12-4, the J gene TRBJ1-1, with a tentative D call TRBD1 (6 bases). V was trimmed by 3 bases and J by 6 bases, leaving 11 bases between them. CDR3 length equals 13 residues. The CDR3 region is CASSLLGGPEAFF. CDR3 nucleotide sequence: TGTGCCAGCAGTTTGCTAGGGGGACCTGAAGCTTTCTTT.

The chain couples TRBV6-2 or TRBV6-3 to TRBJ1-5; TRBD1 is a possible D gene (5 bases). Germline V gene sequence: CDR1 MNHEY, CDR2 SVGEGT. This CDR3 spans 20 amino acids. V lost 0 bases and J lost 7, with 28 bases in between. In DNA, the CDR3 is TGTGCCAGCAGTTACTCCCACGGCGGGGCAGAGGCCATAATCGGGCAGCCCCAGCATTTT. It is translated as CASSYSHGGAEAIIGQPQHF.

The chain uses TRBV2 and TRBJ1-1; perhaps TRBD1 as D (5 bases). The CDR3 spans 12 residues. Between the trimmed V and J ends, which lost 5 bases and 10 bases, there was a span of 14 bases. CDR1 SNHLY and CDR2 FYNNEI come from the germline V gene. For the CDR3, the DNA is TGTGCCAGCAGTCGAGGGGAGGAAGGAGCTTTCTTT. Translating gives CASSRGEEGAFF.

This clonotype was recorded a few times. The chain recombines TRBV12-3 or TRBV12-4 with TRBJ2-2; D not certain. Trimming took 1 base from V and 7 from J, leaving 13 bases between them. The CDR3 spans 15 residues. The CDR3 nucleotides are TGTGCCAGCAGTTTAGAACGGACGAGAGGCGGGGAGCTGTTTTTT. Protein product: CASSLERTRGGELFF.

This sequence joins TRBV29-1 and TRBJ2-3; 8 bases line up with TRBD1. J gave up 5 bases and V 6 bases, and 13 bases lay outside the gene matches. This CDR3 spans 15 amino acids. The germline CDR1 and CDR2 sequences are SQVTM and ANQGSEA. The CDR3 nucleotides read TGCAGCGTGTTGCGACAGGGGTGGATGGGAGATACGCAGTATTTT. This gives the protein CSVLRQGWMGDTQYF.

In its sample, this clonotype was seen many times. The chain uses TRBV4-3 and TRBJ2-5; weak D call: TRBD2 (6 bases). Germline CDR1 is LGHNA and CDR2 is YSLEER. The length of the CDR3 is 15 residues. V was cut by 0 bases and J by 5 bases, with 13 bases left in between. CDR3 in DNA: TGCGCCAGCAGCCAAGATCGGATTGGGGGGGAGACCCAGTACTTC. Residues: CASSQDRIGGETQYF.

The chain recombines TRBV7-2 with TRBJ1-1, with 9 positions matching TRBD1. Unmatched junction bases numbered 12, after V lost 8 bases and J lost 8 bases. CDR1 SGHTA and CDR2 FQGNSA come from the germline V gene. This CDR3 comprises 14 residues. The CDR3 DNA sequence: TGTGCCAGCTTCCCCGGACAGGGGCGTTACGAAGCTTTCTTT. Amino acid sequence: CASFPGQGRYEAFF.

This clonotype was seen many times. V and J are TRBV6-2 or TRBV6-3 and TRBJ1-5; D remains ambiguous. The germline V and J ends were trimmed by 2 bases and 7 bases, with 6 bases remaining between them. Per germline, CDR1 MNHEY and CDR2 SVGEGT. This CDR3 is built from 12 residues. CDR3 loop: CASSYGGQPQHF. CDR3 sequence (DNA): TGTGCCAGCAGTTACGGCGGACAGCCCCAGCATTTT.

CDR3 sequence reads: CASSPQPENTEAFF. The CDR3 region has the DNA TGTGCCAGCAGCCCTCAACCAGAGAACACTGAAGCTTTCTTT. The chain uses TRBV9 and TRBJ1-1; D gene ambiguous. Germline V gene lookup returns CDR1 SGDLS and CDR2 YYNGEE. With 4 bases removed from V and 1 base from J, the gap between germline ends came to 11 bases. The CDR3 has 14 residues.

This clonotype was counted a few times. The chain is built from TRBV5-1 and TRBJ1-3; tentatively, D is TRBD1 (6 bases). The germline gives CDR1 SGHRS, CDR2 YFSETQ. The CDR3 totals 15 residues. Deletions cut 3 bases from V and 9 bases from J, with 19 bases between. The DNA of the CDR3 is TGCGCCAGCAGCTCATCCGGGACAACGGAGAGCACCATATATTTT. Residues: CASSSSGTTESTIYF.

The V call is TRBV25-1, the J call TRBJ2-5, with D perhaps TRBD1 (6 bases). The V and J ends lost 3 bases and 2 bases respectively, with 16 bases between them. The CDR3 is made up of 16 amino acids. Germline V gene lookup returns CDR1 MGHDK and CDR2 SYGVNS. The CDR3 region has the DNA TGTGCCAGCAGTGACGCCTACGGGACATCTCAAGAGACCCAGTACTTC. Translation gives CASSDAYGTSQETQYF.

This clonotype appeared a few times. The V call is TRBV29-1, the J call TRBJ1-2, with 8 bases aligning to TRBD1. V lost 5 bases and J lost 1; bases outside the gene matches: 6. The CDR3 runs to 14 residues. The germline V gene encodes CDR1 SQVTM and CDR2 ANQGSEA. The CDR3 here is CSVYPGQDNYGYTF. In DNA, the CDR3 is TGCAGCGTTTATCCGGGACAGGATAACTATGGCTACACCTTC.